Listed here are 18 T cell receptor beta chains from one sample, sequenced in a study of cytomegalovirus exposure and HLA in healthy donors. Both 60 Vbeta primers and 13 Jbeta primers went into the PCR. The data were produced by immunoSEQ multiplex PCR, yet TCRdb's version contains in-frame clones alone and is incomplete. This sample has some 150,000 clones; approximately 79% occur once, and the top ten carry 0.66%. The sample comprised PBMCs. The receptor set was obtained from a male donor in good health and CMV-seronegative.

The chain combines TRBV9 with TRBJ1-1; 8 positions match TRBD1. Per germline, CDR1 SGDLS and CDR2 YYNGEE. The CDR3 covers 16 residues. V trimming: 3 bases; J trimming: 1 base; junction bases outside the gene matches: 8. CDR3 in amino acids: CASSATGGVTNTEAFF. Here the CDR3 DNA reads TGTGCCAGCAGCGCAACAGGGGGGGTAACGAACACTGAAGCTTTCTTT.

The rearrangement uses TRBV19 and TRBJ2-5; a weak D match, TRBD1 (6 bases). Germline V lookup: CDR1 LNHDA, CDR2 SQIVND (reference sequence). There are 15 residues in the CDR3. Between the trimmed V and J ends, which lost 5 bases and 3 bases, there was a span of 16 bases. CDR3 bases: TGTGCCAGTAGTGCGACGCATCCAGGGGAAGAGACCCAGTACTTC. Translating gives CASSATHPGEETQYF.

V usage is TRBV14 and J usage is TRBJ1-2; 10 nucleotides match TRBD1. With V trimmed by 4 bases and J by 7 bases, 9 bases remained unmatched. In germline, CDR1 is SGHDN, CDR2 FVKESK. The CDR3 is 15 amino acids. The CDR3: CASSRTGGPYSGYTF. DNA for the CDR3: TGTGCCAGCAGCCGGACAGGGGGTCCCTACTCTGGCTACACCTTC.

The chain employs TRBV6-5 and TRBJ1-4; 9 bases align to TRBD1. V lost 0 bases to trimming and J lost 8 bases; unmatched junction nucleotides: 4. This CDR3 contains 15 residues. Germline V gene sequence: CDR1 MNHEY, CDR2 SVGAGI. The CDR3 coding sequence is TGTGCCAGCAGTTACTCCGGGACAGGGCGGGAAAAACTGTTTTTT. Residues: CASSYSGTGREKLFF.

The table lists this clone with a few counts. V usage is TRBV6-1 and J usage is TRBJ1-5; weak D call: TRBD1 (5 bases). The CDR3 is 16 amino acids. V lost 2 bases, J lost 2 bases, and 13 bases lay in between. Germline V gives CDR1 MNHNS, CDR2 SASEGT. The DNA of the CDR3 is TGTGCCAGCAGTGAATCTATTGCGGGGGGCAATCAGCCCCAGCATTTT. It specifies CASSESIAGGNQPQHF.

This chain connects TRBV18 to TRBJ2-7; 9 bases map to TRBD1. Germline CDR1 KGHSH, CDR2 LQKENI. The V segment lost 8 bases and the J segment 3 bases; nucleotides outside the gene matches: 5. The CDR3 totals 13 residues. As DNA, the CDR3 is TGTGCCAGCCAACAGACAGGGGGCTACGAGCAGTACTTC. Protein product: CASQQTGGYEQYF.

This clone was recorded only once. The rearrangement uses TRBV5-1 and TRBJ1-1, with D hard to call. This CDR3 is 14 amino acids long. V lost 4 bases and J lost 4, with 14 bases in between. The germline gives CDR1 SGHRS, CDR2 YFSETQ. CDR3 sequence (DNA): TGCGCCAGCAGCCCTGGATCCGCTAGCACTGAAGCTTTCTTT. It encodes CASSPGSASTEAFF.

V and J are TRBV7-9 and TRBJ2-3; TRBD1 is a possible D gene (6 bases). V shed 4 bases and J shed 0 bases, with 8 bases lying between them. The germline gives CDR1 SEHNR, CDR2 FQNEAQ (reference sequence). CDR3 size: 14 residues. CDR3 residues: CASSSTGSTDTQYF. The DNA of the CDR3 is TGTGCCAGCAGCTCCACAGGGAGCACAGATACGCAGTATTTT.

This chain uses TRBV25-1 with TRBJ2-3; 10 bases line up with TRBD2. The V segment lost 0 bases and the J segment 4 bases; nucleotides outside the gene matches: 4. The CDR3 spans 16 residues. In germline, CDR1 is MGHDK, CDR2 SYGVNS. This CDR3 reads CASSEYSSGRPDTQYF. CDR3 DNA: TGTGCCAGCAGTGAATACAGTAGCGGGAGGCCAGATACGCAGTATTTT.

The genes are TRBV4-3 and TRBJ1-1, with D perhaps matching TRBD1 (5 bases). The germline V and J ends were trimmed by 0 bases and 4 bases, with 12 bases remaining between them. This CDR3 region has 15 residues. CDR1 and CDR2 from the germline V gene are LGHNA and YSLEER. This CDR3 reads CASSQDVSGSTEAFF. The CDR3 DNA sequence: TGCGCCAGCAGCCAAGATGTTTCAGGGTCCACTGAAGCTTTCTTT.

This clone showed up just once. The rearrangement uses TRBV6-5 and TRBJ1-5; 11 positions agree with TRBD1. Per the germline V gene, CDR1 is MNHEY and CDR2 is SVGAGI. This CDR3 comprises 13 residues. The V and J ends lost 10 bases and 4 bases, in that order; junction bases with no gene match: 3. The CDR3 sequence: CATGTGGNQPQHF. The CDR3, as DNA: TGTGCCACCGGGACAGGGGGGAATCAGCCCCAGCATTTT.

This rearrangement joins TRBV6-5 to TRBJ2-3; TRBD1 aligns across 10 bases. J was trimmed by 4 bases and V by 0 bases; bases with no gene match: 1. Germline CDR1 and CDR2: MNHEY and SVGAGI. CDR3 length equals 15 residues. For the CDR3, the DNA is TGTGCCAGCAGTTACTCAGGACAGGGGGCAGATACGCAGTATTTT. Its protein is CASSYSGQGADTQYF.

CDR3 coding DNA: TGTGCCAGCAGCTTGGTTAAGACAGGGGATGGCTACACCTTC. It translates to CASSLVKTGDGYTF. The chain carries TRBV5-4 and TRBJ1-2; TRBD1 aligns across 8 bases. This CDR3 is built from 14 residues. The junction had 4 bases not matched to a gene; V was cut back by 0 bases and J by 6 bases. Germline V gives CDR1 SGHNT, CDR2 YYREEE (reference sequence).

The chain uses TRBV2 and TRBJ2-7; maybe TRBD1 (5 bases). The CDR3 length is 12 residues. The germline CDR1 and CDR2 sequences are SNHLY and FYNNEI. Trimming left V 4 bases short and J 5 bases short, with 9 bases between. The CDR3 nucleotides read TGTGCCAGCAGTGTCACAGGCCACGAGCAGTACTTC. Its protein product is CASSVTGHEQYF.

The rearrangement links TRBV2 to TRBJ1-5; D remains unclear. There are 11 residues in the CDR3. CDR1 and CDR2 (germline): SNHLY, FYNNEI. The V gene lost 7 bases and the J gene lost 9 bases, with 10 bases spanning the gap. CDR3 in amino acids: CASNSLRPQHF. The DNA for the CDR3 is TGTGCCAGCAACAGCCTACGGCCCCAGCATTTT.

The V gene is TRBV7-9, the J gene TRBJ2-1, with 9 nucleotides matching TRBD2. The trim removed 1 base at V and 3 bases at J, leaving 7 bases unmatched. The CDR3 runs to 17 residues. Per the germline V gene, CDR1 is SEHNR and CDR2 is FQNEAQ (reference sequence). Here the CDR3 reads CASSLVGASGIYNEQFF. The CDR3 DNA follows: TGTGCCAGCAGCTTAGTAGGGGCTAGCGGGATCTACAATGAGCAGTTCTTC.

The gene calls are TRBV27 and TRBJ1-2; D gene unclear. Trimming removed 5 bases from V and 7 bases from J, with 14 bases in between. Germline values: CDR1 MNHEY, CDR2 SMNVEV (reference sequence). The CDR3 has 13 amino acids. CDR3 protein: CASSRPLGVGYTF. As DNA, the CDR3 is TGTGCCAGCAGTCGACCTTTGGGCGTTGGCTACACCTTC.

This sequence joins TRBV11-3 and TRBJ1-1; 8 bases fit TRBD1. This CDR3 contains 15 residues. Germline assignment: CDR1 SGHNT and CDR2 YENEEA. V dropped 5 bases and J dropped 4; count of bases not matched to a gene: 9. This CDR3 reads CASSRQGPLGTEAFF. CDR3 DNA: TGTGCCAGCAGCAGACAGGGGCCCCTGGGCACTGAAGCTTTCTTT.